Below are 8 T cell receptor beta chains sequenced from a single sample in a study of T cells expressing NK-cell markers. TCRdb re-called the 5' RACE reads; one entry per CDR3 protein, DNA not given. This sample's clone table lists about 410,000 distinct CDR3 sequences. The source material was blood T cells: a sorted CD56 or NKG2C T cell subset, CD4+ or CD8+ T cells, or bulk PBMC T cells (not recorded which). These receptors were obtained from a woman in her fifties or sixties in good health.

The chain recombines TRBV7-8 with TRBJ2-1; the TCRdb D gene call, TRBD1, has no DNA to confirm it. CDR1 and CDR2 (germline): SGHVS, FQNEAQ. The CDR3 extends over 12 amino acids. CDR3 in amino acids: CASFGGNNEQFF.

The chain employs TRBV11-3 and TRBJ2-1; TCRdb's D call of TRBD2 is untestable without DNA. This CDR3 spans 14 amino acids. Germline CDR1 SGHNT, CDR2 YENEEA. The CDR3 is CASTSGGIYNEQFF.

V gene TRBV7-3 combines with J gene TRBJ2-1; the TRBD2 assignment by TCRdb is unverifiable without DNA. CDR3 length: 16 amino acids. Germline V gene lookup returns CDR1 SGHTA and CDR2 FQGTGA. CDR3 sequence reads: CASSLVGTSPYNEQFF.

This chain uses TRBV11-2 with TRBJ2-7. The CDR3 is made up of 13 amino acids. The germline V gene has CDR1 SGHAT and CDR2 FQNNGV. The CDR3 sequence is CASSLSVDYEQYF.

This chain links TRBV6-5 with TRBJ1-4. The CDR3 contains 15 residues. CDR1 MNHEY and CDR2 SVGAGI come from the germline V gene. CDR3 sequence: CASSGSRATNEKLFF.

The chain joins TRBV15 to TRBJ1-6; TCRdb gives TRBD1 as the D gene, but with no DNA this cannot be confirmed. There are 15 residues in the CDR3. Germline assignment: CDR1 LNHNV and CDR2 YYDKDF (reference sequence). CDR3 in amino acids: CATSRGQGSNSPLHF. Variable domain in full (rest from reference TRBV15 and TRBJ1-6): DAMVIQNPRYQVTQFGKPVTLSCSQTLNHNVMYWYQQKSSQAPKLLFHYYDKDFNNEADTPDNFQSRRPNTSFCFLDIRSPGLGDTAMYLCATSRGQGSNSPLHFGNGTRLTVT.

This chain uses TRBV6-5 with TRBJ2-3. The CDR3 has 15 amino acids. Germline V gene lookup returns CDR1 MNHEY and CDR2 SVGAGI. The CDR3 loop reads CASSYSTGATDTQYF.

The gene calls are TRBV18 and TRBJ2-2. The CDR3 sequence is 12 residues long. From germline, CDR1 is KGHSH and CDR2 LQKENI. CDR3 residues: CASSHTTGELFF.